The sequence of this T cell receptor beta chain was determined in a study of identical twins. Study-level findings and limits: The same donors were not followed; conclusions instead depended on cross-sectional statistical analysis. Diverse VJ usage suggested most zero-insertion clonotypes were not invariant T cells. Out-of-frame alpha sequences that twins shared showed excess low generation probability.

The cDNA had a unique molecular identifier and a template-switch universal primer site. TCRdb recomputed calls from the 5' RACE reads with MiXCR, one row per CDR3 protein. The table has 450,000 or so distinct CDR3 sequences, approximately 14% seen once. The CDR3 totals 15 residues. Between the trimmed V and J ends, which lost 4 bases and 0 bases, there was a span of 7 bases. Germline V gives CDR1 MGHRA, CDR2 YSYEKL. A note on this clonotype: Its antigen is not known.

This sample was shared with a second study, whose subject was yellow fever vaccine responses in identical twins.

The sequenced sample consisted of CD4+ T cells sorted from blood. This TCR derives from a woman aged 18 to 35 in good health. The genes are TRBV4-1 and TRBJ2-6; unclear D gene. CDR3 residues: CASSPQPSGANVLTF. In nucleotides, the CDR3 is TGCGCCAGCAGCCCACAGCCCTCTGGGGCCAACGTCCTGACTTTC.